The 10 T cell receptor beta chains below were found in one sample sequenced in a study of early T cells in non-severe SARS-CoV-2 infection (dated by TCRdb to 2020 to 2023). The receptor library was made with 5' RACE. Instrument used: NextSeq 500. TCRdb took the public reads, trimmed them with fastp at Q25, ran MiXCR for clone calling and kept in-frame beta chains. Every distinct CDR3 protein forms one entry, paired with its most common genes and DNA. Recorded for this sample are 97,000 or so distinct CDR3 sequences; 8% to 13% of them occurred a single time. The top ten hold around 4.8% of the sample. Sequenced here: whole blood, sampled at baseline. These TCRs come from an adult who was a healthcare worker with PCR-confirmed SARS-CoV-2 infection or an uninfected control (not recorded which).

This clonotype was seen a few times. The J gene is TRBJ1-1, the V gene TRBV7-2; D might be TRBD1 (6 bases). Per germline, CDR1 SGHTA and CDR2 FQGNSA. Trimming took off 3 bases at V and 10 bases at J, with 15 bases between the two ends. The CDR3 sequence is 13 residues long. This CDR3 is CASSLGASGRAFF. The CDR3 DNA reads TGTGCCAGCAGCTTGGGGGCCTCAGGGAGAGCTTTCTTT.

This clonotype was counted between two and nine times. This CDR3 reads CASSVESGAYGYTF. In nucleotides, the CDR3 is TGTGCCAGCAGCGTAGAATCCGGGGCGTATGGCTACACCTTC. The gene calls are TRBV9 and TRBJ1-2, with D perhaps matching TRBD1 (5 bases). CDR1 and CDR2 (germline): SGDLS, YYNGEE. The germline V and J ends were trimmed by 0 bases and 5 bases, with 11 bases remaining between them. There are 14 residues in the CDR3.

This chain connects TRBV7-9 to TRBJ2-3; D is unclear. V dropped 4 bases and J dropped 4 bases, with 12 bases sitting between them. Looked up from germline, CDR1 is SEHNR and CDR2 is FQNEAQ (reference sequence). The CDR3 spans 14 residues. CDR3 in DNA: TGTGCCAGCAGCTCCCTTTTGGGGTCAGATACGCAGTATTTT. Protein: CASSSLLGSDTQYF.

The chain joins TRBV2 to TRBJ1-3; D is undetermined. The CDR3 totals 17 residues. Trimming removed 6 bases at V and 0 bases at J, with 18 bases between. The germline CDR1 and CDR2 sequences are SNHLY and FYNNEI. This chain's CDR3 is CASSSPPTMTSGNTIYF. The CDR3 region has the DNA TGTGCCAGCAGCTCGCCTCCCACGATGACCTCTGGAAACACCATATATTTT.

In this sample, this clonotype turned up a few times. J is TRBJ2-1 and V is TRBV9; 11 positions agree with TRBD2. V was pared by 3 bases and J by 6 bases, with 5 bases of the junction left unmatched. The CDR3 contains 15 residues. In germline, CDR1 is SGDLS, CDR2 YYNGEE. This chain's CDR3 is CASSGGTSGGNEQFF. Here the CDR3 DNA reads TGTGCCAGCAGCGGGGGGACTAGCGGCGGCAATGAGCAGTTCTTC.

This clonotype was detected ten times or more. The genes are TRBV27 and TRBJ2-3; perhaps TRBD2 as D (6 bases). CDR3 size: 13 residues. CDR1 is MNHEY and CDR2 is SMNVEV in the germline V gene (reference sequence). V shed 3 bases and J shed 4 bases, with 8 bases lying between them. CDR3 amino acids: CASSFGGADTQYF. CDR3 nucleotides: TGTGCCAGCAGTTTCGGCGGGGCAGATACGCAGTATTTT.

The V and J genes are TRBV29-1 and TRBJ1-4; D is perhaps TRBD1 (6 bases). Germline V gene data show CDR1 as SQVTM and CDR2 as ANQGSEA. This CDR3 is 11 amino acids long. Deletions cut 1 base from V and 16 bases from J, with 13 bases between. CDR3 in amino acids: CSVEVGGLTFF. Here the CDR3 DNA reads TGCAGCGTTGAAGTTGGGGGCCTGACGTTTTTT. The whole variable domain, remainder taken from reference TRBV29-1 and TRBJ1-4, is SAVISQKPSRDICQRGTSLTIQCQVDSQVTMMFWYRQQPGQSLTLIATANQGSEATYESGFVIDKFPISRPNLTFSTLTVSNMSPEDSSIYLCSVEVGGLTFFGSGTQLSVL.

The sample holds a few counts of this clonotype. This chain joins TRBV20-1 and TRBJ1-1; D gene unclear. The CDR3 is 14 amino acids. CDR1 and CDR2 from the germline V gene are DFQATT and SNEGSKA (reference sequence). V was trimmed by 2 bases and J by 3 bases, leaving 13 bases between them. As DNA, the CDR3 is TGCAGTGCTAGACCTCGTAGGGAGGACACTGAAGCTTTCTTT. This gives the protein CSARPRREDTEAFF.

CDR3 in amino acids: CASSQDRASGANVLTF. The CDR3 nucleotides read TGCGCCAGCAGCCAAGATCGGGCCTCCGGGGCCAACGTCCTGACTTTC. The chain couples TRBV4-3 to TRBJ2-6; D gene uncertain. Germline values: CDR1 LGHNA, CDR2 YSLEER. V was clipped by 0 bases and J by 4 bases, with 10 bases between them. The CDR3 totals 16 residues.

The chain is built from TRBV7-2 and TRBJ1-1; no reliable D call. The length of the CDR3 is 14 residues. V shed 5 bases and J shed 1 base, with 11 bases lying between them. The germline gives CDR1 SGHTA, CDR2 FQGNSA. CDR3 DNA sequence: TGTGCCAGCAGCCCCGGCCAGGCGAACACTGAAGCTTTCTTT. Encoded protein: CASSPGQANTEAFF.